What follows are 10 T cell receptor beta chains derived from one specimen sequenced in a study of T cells after yellow fever vaccination. TCRdb itself ran the 5' RACE reads through MiXCR, one entry per CDR3 protein. Here the sample spans approximately 610,000 distinct CDR3 sequences, about a sixth being singletons. This specimen consisted of PBMCs, obtained 4 to 6 days after the first yellow fever vaccination. These receptors all come from a man in his late teens or twenties who received the YFV17D yellow fever vaccine.

This clonotype has only a few counts. The CDR3 sequence: CASSLEAGTRAYEQYF. For the CDR3, the DNA is TGTGCCAGCAGCTTAGAGGCGGGAACTAGGGCCTACGAGCAGTACTTC. The rearrangement links TRBV7-6 to TRBJ2-7; D is perhaps TRBD2 (6 bases). CDR3 length equals 16 residues. Per germline, CDR1 SGHVS and CDR2 FNYEAQ. V was pared by 1 base and J by 2 bases, with 15 bases between.

This clonotype turned up a few times. The rearrangement links TRBV15 to TRBJ2-5; D is ambiguous. The V end lost 0 bases, the J end lost 4 bases, and 0 bases lay between the germline ends. The CDR3 length is 11 residues. In germline, CDR1 is LNHNV, CDR2 YYDKDF (reference sequence). The CDR3 nucleotides are TGTGCCACCAGCAGAGAAGAGACCCAGTACTTC. Translation gives CATSREETQYF.

This clonotype showed up many times. This chain uses TRBV5-1 with TRBJ2-7, with TRBD1 matching 9 bases. CDR1 SGHRS and CDR2 YFSETQ come from the germline V gene. The CDR3 consists of 14 residues. The ends lost 4 bases at V and 3 bases at J; junction bases unmatched: 5. CDR3 amino acids: CASSLRDRVYEQYF. DNA for the CDR3: TGCGCCAGCAGCCTCCGGGACAGGGTCTACGAGCAGTACTTC. Combining the CDR3 with reference TRBV5-1 and TRBJ2-7 gives the whole variable domain KAGVTQTPRYLIKTRGQQVTLSCSPISGHRSVSWYQQTPGQGLQFLFEYFSETQRNKGNFPGRFSGRQFSNSRSEMNVSTLELGDSALYLCASSLRDRVYEQYFGPGTRLTVT.

V and J are TRBV11-2 and TRBJ2-1; D may be TRBD2 (6 bases). The CDR3 extends over 13 amino acids. CDR1 SGHAT and CDR2 FQNNGV come from the germline V gene. V was clipped by 0 bases and J by 15 bases, with 15 bases between them. The CDR3 coding sequence is TGTGCCAGCAGCTTAGATCGGGGGACCTTTGGGTTCTTC. Its translation: CASSLDRGTFGFF.

This clonotype was picked up a small number of times. This chain joins TRBV12-3 or TRBV12-4 and TRBJ2-7, with a tentative D call TRBD1 (6 bases). The CDR3 extends over 15 amino acids. V lost 3 bases and J 2 bases, leaving 14 bases between the germline ends. CDR3 coding DNA: TGTGCCAGCAGTTTGGGGCAGGGGCCAGCCTACGAGCAGTACGTC. It encodes CASSLGQGPAYEQYV.

CDR3 DNA: TGTGCCATCAGTGAGCGGGGGGACGAGACGCAGTATTTT. It specifies CAISERGDETQYF. The chain carries TRBV10-3 and TRBJ2-3; 7 bases line up with TRBD2. Germline CDR1 is ENHRY and CDR2 is SYGVKD. The CDR3 loop spans 13 amino acids. Trimming took 2 bases from V and 9 from J; bases not matched to a gene: 5.

This clonotype was counted only a few times. The DNA of the CDR3 is TGTGCCAGCACCGGAGGGACAGGGTTTGAGCAGCCCCAGCATTTT. This sequence encodes CASTGGTGFEQPQHF. This chain joins TRBV6-1 and TRBJ1-5; TRBD1 aligns across 9 bases. The CDR3 runs to 15 residues. The junction had 11 bases not matched to a gene; V was cut back by 7 bases and J by 7 bases. Germline lookup yields CDR1 MNHNS and CDR2 SASEGT.

A few counts support this clonotype. V and J are TRBV11-2 and TRBJ2-5; perhaps TRBD2 as D (5 bases). The CDR3 covers 14 residues. V dropped 4 bases and J dropped 6 bases, with 15 bases sitting between them. CDR1 is SGHAT, CDR2 FQNNGV, per germline. The CDR3 nucleotides read TGTGCCAGCAGCTCAAACCGGGATCATCAGACCCAGTACTTC. This gives the protein CASSSNRDHQTQYF. Variable domain in full (rest from reference TRBV11-2 and TRBJ2-5): EAGVAQSPRYKIIEKRQSVAFWCNPISGHATLYWYQQILGQGPKLLIQFQNNGVVDDSQLPKDRFSAERLKGVDSTLKIQPAKLEDSAVYLCASSSNRDHQTQYFGPGTRLLVL.

V is TRBV11-2 and J is TRBJ1-2; 8 bases fit TRBD1. V lost 1 base to trimming and J lost 5 bases; unmatched junction nucleotides: 6. The germline V gene has CDR1 SGHAT and CDR2 FQNNGV. The CDR3 runs to 15 residues. CDR3 coding DNA: TGTGCCAGCAGCTTAGGTCAAGGGACAGGTTATGGCTACACCTTC. It yields the protein CASSLGQGTGYGYTF.

The chain is built from TRBV15 and TRBJ2-7; D is undetermined. In germline, CDR1 is LNHNV, CDR2 YYDKDF (reference sequence). V lost 5 bases to trimming and J lost 0 bases, with 2 bases between them. The length of the CDR3 is 11 residues. CDR3 DNA sequence: TGTGCCACCAGCGACTCCTACGAGCAGTACTTC. Translation gives CATSDSYEQYF.